This T cell receptor beta chain was retrieved from a study of a mutant IDH1 vaccine in newly diagnosed glioma. The time point denotes: week 23, last vaccination. The investigators gave 300 ug of mutant IDH1 20-mer peptide in each vaccine dose, together with topical imiquimod. The length of the CDR3 is 13 residues. The V gene lost 0 bases and the J gene lost 6 bases, with 6 bases spanning the gap. CDR1 is SGHAT, CDR2 FQNNGV, per germline. Clones were read by immunoSEQ multiplex PCR, and TCRdb kept only the in-frame ones, dropping some. The top ten hold around 0.77% of the sample, which has tens of thousands of clones, around 85% seen once. To note about this clone: Its antigen is still unknown.

This TCR was recovered from a woman aged 45-65 years with glioma. The rearrangement links TRBV11-2 to TRBJ2-1, with D unresolved. Here the sequenced sample was PBMCs, taken from a glioma patient whose treatment included an IDH1 peptide vaccine. CDR3 in amino acids: CASSLDTANEQFF. The CDR3 nucleotides are TGTGCCAGCAGCTTAGATACTGCCAATGAGCAGTTCTTC.